The sequence of this T cell receptor beta chain was determined in a study of regulatory T cells in long-lasting Graves disease. Notes on the study in general: Sample size was small, which may have lowered accuracy.

Time point described: persistent/refractory GD, antithyroid drugs over 5 years with positive TRAb. After RNA was extracted from PBMCs, the TCR library was made from it. For this clonotype: What it binds is unknown.

The germline V gene encodes CDR1 KGHSH and CDR2 LQKENI. Trimming removed 3 bases from V and 4 bases from J, with 10 bases in between. The length of the CDR3 is 15 residues. Assembly of TCR beta libraries relied on iRepertoire HTBI primers together with Arm-PCR of CDR3 regions. TCRdb reprocessed the multiplex PCR reads with MiXCR, giving one entry per CDR3 protein. The sample has approximately 690,000 distinct CDR3 sequences; around 30% are singletons. This specimen was peripheral blood mononuclear cells (PBMCs), taken when the disease was refractory, from a patient treated with antithyroid drugs. The chain combines TRBV18 with TRBJ2-6, with D tentatively TRBD1 or TRBD2 (5 bases each). This TCR came from a female donor with Graves disease. The CDR3 coding sequence is TGTGCCAGCTCACCCGGGGCTCCGGGGGCCAACGTCCTGACTTTC. Its translation is CASSPGAPGANVLTF.